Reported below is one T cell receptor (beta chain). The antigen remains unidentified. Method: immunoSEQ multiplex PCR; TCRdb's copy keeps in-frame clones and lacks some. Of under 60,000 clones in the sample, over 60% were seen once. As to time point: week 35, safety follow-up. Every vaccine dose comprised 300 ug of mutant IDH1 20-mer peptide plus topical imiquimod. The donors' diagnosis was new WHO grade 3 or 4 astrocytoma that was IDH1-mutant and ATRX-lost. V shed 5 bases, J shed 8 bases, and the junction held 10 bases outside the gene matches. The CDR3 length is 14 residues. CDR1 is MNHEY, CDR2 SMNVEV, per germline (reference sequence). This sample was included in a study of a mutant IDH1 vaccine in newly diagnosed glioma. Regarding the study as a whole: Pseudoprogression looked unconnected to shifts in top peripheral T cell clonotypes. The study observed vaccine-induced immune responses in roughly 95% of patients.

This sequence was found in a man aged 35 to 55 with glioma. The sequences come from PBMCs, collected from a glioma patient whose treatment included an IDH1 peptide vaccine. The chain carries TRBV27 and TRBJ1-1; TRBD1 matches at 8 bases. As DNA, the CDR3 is TGTGCCAGCAGTCCCCGGGACAGGAATCTGGAAGCTTTCTTT. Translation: CASSPRDRNLEAFF.